This TCR beta chain was recorded in a study of T cell responses to AZD1222 COVID-19 vaccine. Findings of the study overall: Samples come after the peak T cell response, not at day 14. Vaccine-associated CD4 TCRs spanned spike, dominant at 160-218 and 743-854.

This clone appeared a single time. Its antigen is as yet unknown. Only in-frame clones appear in the TCRdb table, and some are missing; sequencing was by immunoSEQ multiplex PCR. The top ten clones hold 5.3% of a sample with about 86,000 clones, roughly nine tenths of them seen once. The CDR3 is 16 amino acids. Germline CDR1 MNHEY, CDR2 SMNVEV (reference sequence). The V and J ends lost 2 bases and 2 bases, in that order; junction bases with no gene match: 3. This clonotype was sampled from an adult who received the AZD1222 COVID-19 vaccine. The chain combines TRBV27 with TRBJ2-6; 7 bases align to TRBD1. The sequencing here drew on peripheral blood, taken 28 days after the second AZD1222 dose. The CDR3 coding sequence is TGTGCCAGCAGTTTAGGGCAGGGGGCTGGGGCCAACGTCCTGACTTTC. This encodes CASSLGQGAGANVLTF. Full variable domain (missing parts from reference TRBV27 and TRBJ2-6): EAQVTQNPRYLITVTGKKLTVTCSQNMNHEYMSWYRQDPGLGLRQIYYSMNVEVTDKGDVPEGYKVSRKEKRNFPLILESPSPNQTSLYFCASSLGQGAGANVLTFGAGSRLTVL.